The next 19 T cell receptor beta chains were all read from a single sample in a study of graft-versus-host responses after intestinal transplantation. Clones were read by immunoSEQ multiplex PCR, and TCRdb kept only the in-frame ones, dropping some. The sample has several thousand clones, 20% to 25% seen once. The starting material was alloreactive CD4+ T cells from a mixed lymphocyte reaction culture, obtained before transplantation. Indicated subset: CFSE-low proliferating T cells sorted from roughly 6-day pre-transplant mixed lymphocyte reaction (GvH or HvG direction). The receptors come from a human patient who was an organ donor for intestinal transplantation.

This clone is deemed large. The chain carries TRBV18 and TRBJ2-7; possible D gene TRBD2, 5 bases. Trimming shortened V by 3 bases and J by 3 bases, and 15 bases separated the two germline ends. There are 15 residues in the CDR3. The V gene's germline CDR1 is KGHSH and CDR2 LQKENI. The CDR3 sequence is CASSPTAVLFYEQYF. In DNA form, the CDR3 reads TGTGCCAGCTCACCCACAGCGGTCTTATTCTACGAGCAGTACTTC.

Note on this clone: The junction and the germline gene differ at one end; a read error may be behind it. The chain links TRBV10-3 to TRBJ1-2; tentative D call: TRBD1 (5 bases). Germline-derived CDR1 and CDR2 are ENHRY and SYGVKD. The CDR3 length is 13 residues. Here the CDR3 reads CASSYSTGGGYTF. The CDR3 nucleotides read TGTGCCAGCAGTTACTCGACGGGGGGAGGCTACACCTTC.

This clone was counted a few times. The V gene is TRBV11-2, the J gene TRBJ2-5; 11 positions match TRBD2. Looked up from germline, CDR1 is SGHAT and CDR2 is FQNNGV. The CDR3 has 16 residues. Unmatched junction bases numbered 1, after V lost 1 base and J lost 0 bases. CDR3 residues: CASSLGTSGYQETQYF. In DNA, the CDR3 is TGTGCCAGCAGCTTAGGGACTAGCGGGTACCAAGAGACCCAGTACTTC. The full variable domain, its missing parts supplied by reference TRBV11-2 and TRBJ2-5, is EAGVAQSPRYKIIEKRQSVAFWCNPISGHATLYWYQQILGQGPKLLIQFQNNGVVDDSQLPKDRFSAERLKGVDSTLKIQPAKLEDSAVYLCASSLGTSGYQETQYFGPGTRLLVL.

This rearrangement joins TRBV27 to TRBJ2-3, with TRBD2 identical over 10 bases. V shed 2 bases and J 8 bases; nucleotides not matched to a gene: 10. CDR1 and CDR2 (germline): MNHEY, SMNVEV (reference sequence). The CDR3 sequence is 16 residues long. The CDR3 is CASSLNLAGEGSTQYF. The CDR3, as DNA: TGTGCCAGCAGTTTAAATCTAGCGGGAGAAGGGAGTACGCAGTATTTT.

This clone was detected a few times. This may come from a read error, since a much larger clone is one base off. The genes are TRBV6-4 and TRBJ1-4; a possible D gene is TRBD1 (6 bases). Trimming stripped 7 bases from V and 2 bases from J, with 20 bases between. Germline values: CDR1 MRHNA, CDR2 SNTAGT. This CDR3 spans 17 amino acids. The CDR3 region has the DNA TGTGCCAGCACAACTAGACCCCGGGGGCCCACTAATGAAAAACTGTTTTTT. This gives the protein CASTTRPRGPTNEKLFF.

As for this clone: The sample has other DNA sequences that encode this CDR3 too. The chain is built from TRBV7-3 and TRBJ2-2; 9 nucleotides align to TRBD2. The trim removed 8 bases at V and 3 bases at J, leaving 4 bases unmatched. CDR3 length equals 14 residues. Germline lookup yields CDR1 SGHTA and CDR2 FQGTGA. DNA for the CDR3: TGTGCCAGCCGCGCGGGAGGGGACACCGGGGAGCTGTTTTTT. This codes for CASRAGGDTGELFF. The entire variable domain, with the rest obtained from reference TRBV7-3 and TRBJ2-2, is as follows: GAGVSQTPSNKVTEKGKYVELRCDPISGHTALYWYRQSLGQGPEFLIYFQGTGAADDSGLPNDRFFAVRPEGSVSTLKIQRTERGDSAVYLCASRAGGDTGELFFGEGSRLTVL.

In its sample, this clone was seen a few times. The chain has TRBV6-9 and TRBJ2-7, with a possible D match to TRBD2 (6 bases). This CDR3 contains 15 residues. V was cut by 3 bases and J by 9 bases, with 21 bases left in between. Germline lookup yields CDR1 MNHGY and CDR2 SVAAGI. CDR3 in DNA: TGTGCCAGCAGTTACGGGGGATCACCCAGCTGGGGGCAGTACTTC. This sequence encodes CASSYGGSPSWGQYF.

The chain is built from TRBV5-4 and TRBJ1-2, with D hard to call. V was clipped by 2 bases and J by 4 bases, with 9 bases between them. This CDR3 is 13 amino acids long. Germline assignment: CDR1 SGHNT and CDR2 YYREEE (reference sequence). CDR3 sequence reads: CASSFVRCYGYTF. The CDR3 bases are TGTGCCAGCAGCTTTGTCAGGTGCTATGGCTACACCTTC.

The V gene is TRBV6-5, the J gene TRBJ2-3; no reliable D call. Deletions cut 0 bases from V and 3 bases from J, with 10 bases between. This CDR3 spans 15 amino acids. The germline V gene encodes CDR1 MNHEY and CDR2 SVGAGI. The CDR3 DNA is TGTGCCAGCAGTTACTCGTTACCGGCAACAGATACGCAGTATTTT. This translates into CASSYSLPATDTQYF.

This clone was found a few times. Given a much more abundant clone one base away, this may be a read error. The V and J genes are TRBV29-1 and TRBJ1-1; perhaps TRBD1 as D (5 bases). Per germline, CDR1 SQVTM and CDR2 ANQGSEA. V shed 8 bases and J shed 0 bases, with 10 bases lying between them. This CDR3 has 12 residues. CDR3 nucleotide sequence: TGCAGCTTTAACAGGTTGAACACTGAAGCTTTCTTT. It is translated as CSFNRLNTEAFF. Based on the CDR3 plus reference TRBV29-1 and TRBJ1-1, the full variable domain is SAVISQKPSRDICQRGTSLTIQCQVDSQVTMMFWYRQQPGQSLTLIATANQGSEATYESGFVIDKFPISRPNLTFSTLTVSNMSPEDSSIYLCSFNRLNTEAFFGQGTRLTVV.

CDR3 protein: CASSEGQADNSPLHF. In DNA form, the CDR3 reads TGTGCCAGCAGTGAAGGTCAGGCAGATAATTCACCCCTCCACTTT. V is TRBV2 and J is TRBJ1-6; D ambiguous. The CDR3 loop spans 15 amino acids. Germline V gives CDR1 SNHLY, CDR2 FYNNEI. Trimming took 1 base from V and 5 from J, leaving 9 bases between them.

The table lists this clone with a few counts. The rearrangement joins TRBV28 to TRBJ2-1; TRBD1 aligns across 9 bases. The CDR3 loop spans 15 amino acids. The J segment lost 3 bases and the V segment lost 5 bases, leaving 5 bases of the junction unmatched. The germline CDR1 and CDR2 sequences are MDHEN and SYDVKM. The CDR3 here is CASSDPGQGYNEQFF. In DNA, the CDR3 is TGTGCCAGCAGTGACCCGGGACAGGGCTACAATGAGCAGTTCTTC.

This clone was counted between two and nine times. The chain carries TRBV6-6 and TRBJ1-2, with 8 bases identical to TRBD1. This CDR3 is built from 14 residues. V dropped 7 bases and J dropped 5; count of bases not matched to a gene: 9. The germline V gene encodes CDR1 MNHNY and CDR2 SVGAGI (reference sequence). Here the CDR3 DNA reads TGTGCCAGCAATATGGACAGGGACATTTATGGCTACACCTTC. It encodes CASNMDRDIYGYTF.

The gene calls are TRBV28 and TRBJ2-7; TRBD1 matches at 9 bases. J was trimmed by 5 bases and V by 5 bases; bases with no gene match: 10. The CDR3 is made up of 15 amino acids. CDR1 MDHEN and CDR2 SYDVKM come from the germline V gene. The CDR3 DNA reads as TGTGCCAGCAGTCCGCCGGGACAGGGACGCGACGAGCAGTACTTC. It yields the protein CASSPPGQGRDEQYF. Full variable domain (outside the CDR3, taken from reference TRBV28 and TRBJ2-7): DVKVTQSSRYLVKRTGEKVFLECVQDMDHENMFWYRQDPGLGLRLIYFSYDVKMKEKGDIPEGYSVSREKKERFSLILESASTNQTSMYLCASSPPGQGRDEQYFGPGTRLTVT.

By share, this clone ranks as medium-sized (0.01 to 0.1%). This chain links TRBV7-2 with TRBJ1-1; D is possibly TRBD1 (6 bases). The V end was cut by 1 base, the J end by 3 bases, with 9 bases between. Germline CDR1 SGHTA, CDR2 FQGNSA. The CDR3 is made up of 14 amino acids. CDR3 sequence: CASSLVGGHTEAFF. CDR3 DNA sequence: TGTGCCAGCAGCTTAGTCGGGGGGCACACTGAAGCTTTCTTT.

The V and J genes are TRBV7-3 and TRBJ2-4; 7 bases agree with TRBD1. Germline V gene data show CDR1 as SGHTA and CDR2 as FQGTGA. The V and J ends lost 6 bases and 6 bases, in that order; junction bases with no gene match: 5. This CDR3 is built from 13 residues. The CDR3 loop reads CASSWYRGNIQYF. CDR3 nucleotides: TGTGCCAGCAGTTGGTACAGGGGAAACATTCAGTACTTC.

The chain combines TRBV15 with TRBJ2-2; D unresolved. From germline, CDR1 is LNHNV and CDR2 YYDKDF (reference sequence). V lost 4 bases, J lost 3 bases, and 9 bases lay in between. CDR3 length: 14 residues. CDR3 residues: CATSISGYTGELFF. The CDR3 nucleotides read TGTGCCACCAGCATTTCCGGCTACACCGGGGAGCTGTTTTTT.

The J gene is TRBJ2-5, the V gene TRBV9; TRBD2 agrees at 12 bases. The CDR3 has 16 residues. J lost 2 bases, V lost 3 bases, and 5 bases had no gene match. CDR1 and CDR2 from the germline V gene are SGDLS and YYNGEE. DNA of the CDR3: TGTGCCAGCAGCGCTGGACTAGCGGGAAGTCAAGAGACCCAGTACTTC. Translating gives CASSAGLAGSQETQYF.

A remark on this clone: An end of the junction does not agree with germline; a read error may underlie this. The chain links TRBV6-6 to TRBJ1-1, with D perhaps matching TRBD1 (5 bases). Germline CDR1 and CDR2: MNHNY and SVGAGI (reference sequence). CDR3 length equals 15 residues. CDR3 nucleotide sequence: TGTGCCATCAGTGAGTGGGGGATCATGAACACTGAAGCTTTCTTT. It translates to CAISEWGIMNTEAFF.